This T cell receptor beta chain originates from a study of control samples from healthy donors and cancer patients. This table comes from immunoSEQ multiplex PCR, and its TCRdb copy is limited to in-frame clones, with some not included. The table has 150,000 to 200,000 clones, approximately 94% seen once. The length of the CDR3 is 14 residues. V was clipped by 4 bases and J by 2 bases, with 9 bases between them. Germline V lookup: CDR1 ENHRY, CDR2 SYGVKD. This clonotype was obtained from a woman under 30 in good health. Sequencing used blood. This chain joins TRBV10-3 and TRBJ1-5, with D perhaps matching TRBD1 (6 bases). DNA of the CDR3: TGTGCCATCAGTGTGACAGGCCGCAATCAGCCCCAGCATTTT. It translates to CAISVTGRNQPQHF.